This T cell receptor (beta chain) was sequenced during a study of shared clonotypes between healthy human individuals. Clones were sequenced by immunoSEQ multiplex PCR, and TCRdb holds only the in-frame ones, with some missing. Among around 480,000 clones listed, about 80% were seen once. The CDR3 length is 14 residues. Germline assignment: CDR1 MNHEY and CDR2 SVGAGI. V shed 6 bases and J shed 2 bases, with 11 bases lying between them. The V call is TRBV6-5, the J call TRBJ1-3; D ambiguous. The source is a middle-aged woman in good health. Some clones in this sample may be carry-over from other donors' samples. The sample consisted of PBMCs. CDR3 loop: CASRPGLTGNTIYF. CDR3 nucleotides: TGTGCCAGCAGACCCGGTCTGACTGGAAACACCATATATTTT.